This T cell receptor (beta chain) was sequenced in a study of T cells after yellow fever vaccination. MiXCR was run by TCRdb on the 5' RACE reads, yielding one entry per CDR3 protein. The repertoire holds approximately 74,000 distinct CDR3 sequences, approximately 6.9% seen once, with 35% to 45% in the top ten. This clonotype has ten or more counts. The antigen remains undetermined. The CDR3 sequence is 15 residues long. Trimming left V 3 bases short and J 7 bases short, with 15 bases between. The germline V gene encodes CDR1 SEHNR and CDR2 FQNEAQ (reference sequence). Study findings and constraints: Clones from primary vaccination mostly reappeared after the booster (96% CD4, around 90% CD8). A small share of clonotypes appeared in both CD4 and CD8 compartments. High-abundance clonotypes from the bulk population could contaminate FACS-sorted repertoires.

The rearrangement links TRBV7-9 to TRBJ1-4; maybe TRBD1 (6 bases). The TCR originated in a man aged 18 to 30 who received the YFV17D yellow fever vaccine. This specimen was CD8+ T cells sorted from PBMCs, taken roughly 5 days after the first yellow fever vaccination. CDR3 sequence: CASSFSGARGEKLFF. CDR3 nucleotides: TGTGCCAGCAGCTTCTCAGGGGCGAGGGGTGAAAAACTGTTTTTT.